The 21 T cell receptor beta chains in this list originate from one sample, sequenced in a study of cytomegalovirus exposure and HLA in healthy donors. In the PCR, 60 Vbeta and 13 Jbeta primers were used. The protocol was immunoSEQ multiplex PCR, while the TCRdb copy is restricted to in-frame clones and leaves out a portion. The sample shows more than 110,000 clones, roughly 78% of them seen only once. The specimen was PBMCs. The receptors here all came from a man aged 25 to 40 in good health and CMV-seronegative.

The rearrangement uses TRBV5-4 and TRBJ2-7; 13 bases map to TRBD2. CDR3 length equals 16 residues. V trimming: 0 bases; J trimming: 3 bases; junction bases outside the gene matches: 3. CDR1 and CDR2 (germline): SGHNT, YYREEE (reference sequence). Here the CDR3 DNA reads TGTGCCAGCAGCTTGGGGGGACTAGCGGGGTTCTACGAGCAGTACTTC. It codes for CASSLGGLAGFYEQYF.

This clone was found once. CDR3 DNA sequence: TGTGCCAGCAGCTTCGCAGGACAGGGTGGGGATGAGCAGTTCTTC. Residues: CASSFAGQGGDEQFF. V is TRBV5-4 and J is TRBJ2-1; 8 bases are shared with TRBD1. Trimming at V came to 2 bases and at J to 8 bases, leaving 9 bases not matched to a gene. The CDR3 is 15 amino acids. Germline V lookup: CDR1 SGHNT, CDR2 YYREEE (reference sequence).

The rearrangement uses TRBV19 and TRBJ2-1; 8 positions match TRBD2. CDR1 and CDR2 from the germline V gene are LNHDA and SQIVND (reference sequence). The CDR3 is 14 residues long. Trimming at V came to 7 bases and at J to 6 bases, leaving 8 bases not matched to a gene. In DNA, the CDR3 is TGTGCCAGTAATCTCGGGGGGGGGAGCAATGAGCAGTTCTTC. Amino acid sequence: CASNLGGGSNEQFF.

The CDR3 sequence: CASLVGASVTEAFF. The CDR3, as DNA: TGTGCCAGTCTGGTGGGGGCGAGTGTCACTGAAGCTTTCTTT. The chain carries TRBV28 and TRBJ1-1; D possibly corresponds to TRBD1 (6 bases). Trimming left V 9 bases short and J 4 bases short, with 18 bases between. Germline CDR1 and CDR2: MDHEN and SYDVKM. The CDR3 has 14 residues.

V is TRBV27 and J is TRBJ1-4; 7 bases align to TRBD1. From germline, CDR1 is MNHEY and CDR2 SMNVEV (reference sequence). The CDR3 extends over 17 amino acids. The V segment lost 6 bases and the J segment 5 bases; nucleotides outside the gene matches: 15. CDR3 sequence reads: CASRRAGGPLGNEKLFF. The DNA of the CDR3 is TGTGCCAGCAGGCGGGCAGGGGGACCTCTGGGAAATGAAAAACTGTTTTTT.

The J gene is TRBJ2-1, the V gene TRBV5-1; 7 bases are a match to TRBD2. V shed 0 bases and J 0 bases; nucleotides not matched to a gene: 12. From germline, CDR1 is SGHRS and CDR2 YFSETQ. This CDR3 spans 19 amino acids. CDR3 in amino acids: CASSLAGGSGGSSYNEQFF. Written as DNA, the CDR3 is TGCGCCAGCAGCTTGGCCGGGGGGTCAGGCGGGAGCTCCTACAATGAGCAGTTCTTC.

The chain recombines TRBV19 with TRBJ1-2; 11 bases are shared with TRBD1. With 5 bases clipped from V and 7 bases from J, the junction kept 15 bases outside the gene matches. Germline V gene lookup returns CDR1 LNHDA and CDR2 SQIVND (reference sequence). CDR3 length equals 17 residues. In DNA form, the CDR3 reads TGTGCCAGTAGTCCAATGGCGGACAGGGGGCTTTCGGTTGGCTACACCTTC. Translation: CASSPMADRGLSVGYTF.

The chain uses TRBV25-1 and TRBJ1-2; 9 positions match TRBD1. The CDR3 extends over 13 amino acids. In germline, CDR1 is MGHDK, CDR2 SYGVNS. With V trimmed by 8 bases and J by 4 bases, 5 bases remained unmatched. The chain's CDR3 is CASERTGAYGYTF. The CDR3 DNA is TGTGCCAGCGAGAGGACAGGGGCCTATGGCTACACCTTC.

The gene calls are TRBV5-8 and TRBJ2-7; D is possibly TRBD1 (5 bases). Germline V gives CDR1 SGHTS, CDR2 YDEGEE. This CDR3 has 16 amino acids. Trimming cost V 2 bases and J 0 bases, with 15 bases left between them. The CDR3 nucleotides read TGTGCCAGCAGCTTAATCCCACAGGCGAGCTCCTACGAGCAGTACTTC. Protein product: CASSLIPQASSYEQYF. The full variable domain, rest sourced from reference TRBV5-8 and TRBJ2-7, is EAGVTQSPTHLIKTRGQQATLRCSPISGHTSVYWYQQALGLGLQFLLWYDEGEERNRGNFPPRFSGRQFPNYSSELNVNALELEDSALYLCASSLIPQASSYEQYFGPGTRLTVT.

The chain links TRBV5-1 to TRBJ2-5; 9 positions agree with TRBD1. V lost 2 bases and J lost 1; bases outside the gene matches: 3. The CDR3 sequence is 15 residues long. Germline V lookup: CDR1 SGHRS, CDR2 YFSETQ. The DNA for the CDR3 is TGCGCCAGCAGCTTCCAGGGACAGGGCCAAGAGACCCAGTACTTC. This gives the protein CASSFQGQGQETQYF.

CDR3 residues: CASSQNKGSKGVGYTF. CDR3 nucleotide sequence: TGCGCCAGCAGCCAAAATAAAGGAAGCAAGGGGGTTGGCTACACCTTC. The chain couples TRBV4-1 to TRBJ1-2; D is perhaps TRBD1 (6 bases). There are 16 residues in the CDR3. Trimming stripped 2 bases from V and 7 bases from J, with 20 bases between. Germline loops: CDR1 MGHRA, CDR2 YSYEKL.

V and J are TRBV4-1 and TRBJ1-2, with TRBD1 matching 7 bases. This CDR3 region has 15 residues. The ends lost 3 bases at V and 8 bases at J; junction bases unmatched: 12. Germline CDR1 and CDR2: MGHRA and YSYEKL. The CDR3 reads CASSQVGGGEGGYTF. DNA for the CDR3: TGCGCCAGCAGCCAGGTTGGAGGGGGCGAGGGCGGCTACACCTTC.

This clone appeared once. The gene calls are TRBV5-4 and TRBJ2-7, with D perhaps matching TRBD2 (6 bases). The germline CDR1 and CDR2 sequences are SGHNT and YYREEE (reference sequence). Trimming shortened V by 5 bases and J by 2 bases, and 11 bases separated the two germline ends. This CDR3 has 13 residues. The CDR3 region has the DNA TGTGCCAGCAGGGGAGCGGGTCCCTACGAGCAGTACTTC. This encodes CASRGAGPYEQYF.

The V call is TRBV27, the J call TRBJ1-2; D call uncertain. The CDR3 loop spans 16 amino acids. Germline V CDR1 and CDR2: MNHEY, SMNVEV (reference sequence). V was shortened by 4 bases and J by 2 bases, with 17 bases between the two germline ends. The CDR3 is CASSSSLEARNYGYTF. CDR3 sequence (DNA): TGTGCCAGCAGTTCGTCTTTGGAGGCCCGAAACTATGGCTACACCTTC.

Regarding this clone: At one boundary the junction diverges from the germline segment, which might be a read error. The J gene is TRBJ2-3, the V gene TRBV7-9; D possibly corresponds to TRBD1 (6 bases). Germline assignment: CDR1 SEHNR and CDR2 FQNEAQ (reference sequence). The CDR3 covers 14 residues. The CDR3 sequence: CSSSLGQTTDTQYF. The CDR3 DNA reads as TGTTCCAGCAGCTTAGGACAGACGACAGATACGCAGTATTTT.

V usage is TRBV9 and J usage is TRBJ2-1; 7 positions match TRBD1. Germline V gene sequence: CDR1 SGDLS, CDR2 YYNGEE. Germline trimming cut 4 bases from V and 7 bases from J; bases unmatched to any gene: 14. There are 16 residues in the CDR3. The CDR3 protein is CASSRYRGFVTNEQFF. The CDR3 nucleotides read TGTGCCAGCAGCAGATACAGGGGATTTGTTACAAATGAGCAGTTCTTC. Full variable domain (outside the CDR3, taken from reference TRBV9 and TRBJ2-1): DSGVTQTPKHLITATGQRVTLRCSPRSGDLSVYWYQQSLDQGLQFLIQYYNGEERAKGNILERFSAQQFPDLHSELNLSSLELGDSALYFCASSRYRGFVTNEQFFGPGTRLTVL.

The chain recombines TRBV28 with TRBJ1-5; D gene uncertain. Germline V gene data show CDR1 as MDHEN and CDR2 as SYDVKM. The length of the CDR3 is 14 residues. V was shortened by 1 base and J by 9 bases, with 13 bases between the two germline ends. The CDR3 sequence: CASSLSPFVRPQHF. In nucleotides, the CDR3 is TGTGCCAGCAGTTTATCCCCTTTTGTGCGGCCCCAGCATTTT.

The J gene is TRBJ2-5, the V gene TRBV5-1; possibly TRBD2 for D (5 bases). Trimming shortened V by 2 bases and J by 2 bases, and 7 bases separated the two germline ends. Germline CDR1 is SGHRS and CDR2 is YFSETQ. The CDR3 extends over 13 amino acids. The CDR3 DNA reads TGCGCCAGCAGCTTCGGGGATCAAGAGACCCAGTACTTC. Amino acid sequence: CASSFGDQETQYF. Filled out from reference TRBV5-1 and TRBJ2-5, the complete variable domain reads KAGVTQTPRYLIKTRGQQVTLSCSPISGHRSVSWYQQTPGQGLQFLFEYFSETQRNKGNFPGRFSGRQFSNSRSEMNVSTLELGDSALYLCASSFGDQETQYFGPGTRLLVL.

The rearrangement joins TRBV6-5 to TRBJ1-2, with 10 bases identical to TRBD1. The ends lost 5 bases at V and 2 bases at J; junction bases unmatched: 5. Germline loops: CDR1 MNHEY, CDR2 SVGAGI. The CDR3 consists of 15 residues. The chain's CDR3 is CASSGGTGVNYGYTF. CDR3 in DNA: TGTGCCAGCAGTGGGGGGACAGGGGTGAACTATGGCTACACCTTC.

The chain joins TRBV4-1 to TRBJ2-5, with 7 positions matching TRBD2. The CDR3 spans 17 residues. Trimming at V came to 4 bases and at J to 2 bases, leaving 13 bases not matched to a gene. CDR1 MGHRA and CDR2 YSYEKL come from the germline V gene. The CDR3 sequence is CASSLSEAAGFQETQYF. The CDR3 nucleotides read TGCGCCAGCAGCCTTAGTGAGGCAGCGGGGTTTCAAGAGACCCAGTACTTC.

The chain has TRBV5-1 and TRBJ2-2; the D gene is possibly TRBD2 (6 bases). This CDR3 has 15 residues. Trimming removed 0 bases at V and 5 bases at J, with 11 bases between. Germline V gene lookup returns CDR1 SGHRS and CDR2 YFSETQ. The CDR3, as DNA: TGCGCCAGCAGCTTGGTCGGAGGGAGGACCGGGGAGCTGTTTTTT. Amino acid sequence: CASSLVGGRTGELFF.